A single sample gave rise to the 8 T cell receptor beta chains below, sequenced in a study of graft-versus-host responses after intestinal transplantation. Produced via immunoSEQ multiplex PCR; TCRdb's table is partial and in-frame only. Of around 130,000 clones listed, 85% to 95% are singletons. Their antigens remain unidentified. The sequencing here drew on unstimulated CD4+ T cells sorted from spleen or lymph node cells, taken before intestinal transplant. The receptors shown here come from a human donor who received an intestinal transplant.

This chain joins TRBV27 and TRBJ1-1; possibly TRBD1 for D (5 bases). V lost 5 bases to trimming and J lost 2 bases, with 12 bases between them. The CDR3 contains 14 residues. Germline values: CDR1 MNHEY, CDR2 SMNVEV (reference sequence). CDR3 bases: TGTGCCAGCAGTAGGTGGGGCAGCAACACTGAAGCTTTCTTT. Translation gives CASSRWGSNTEAFF.

CDR3 coding DNA: TGTGCCAGCAGCCCCGTAGGGGTTGGCTACACCTTC. Its translation is CASSPVGVGYTF. This chain links TRBV28 with TRBJ1-2; tentative D call: TRBD1 (5 bases). Germline lookup yields CDR1 MDHEN and CDR2 SYDVKM. This CDR3 comprises 12 residues. Trimming removed 6 bases at V and 7 bases at J, with 12 bases between.

This rearrangement joins TRBV4-1 to TRBJ2-3; 14 bases agree with TRBD2. The CDR3 runs to 18 residues. The germline gives CDR1 MGHRA, CDR2 YSYEKL. V lost 3 bases and J lost 0; bases outside the gene matches: 5. CDR3 bases: TGCGCCAGCAGCCACTCCGGGACTAGCGGGGGCAGCACAGATACGCAGTATTTT. Translating it yields CASSHSGTSGGSTDTQYF.

The V and J genes are TRBV7-6 and TRBJ1-4; 8 bases map to TRBD1. The germline V gene has CDR1 SGHVS and CDR2 FNYEAQ. The J segment lost 6 bases and the V segment lost 4 bases, leaving 7 bases of the junction unmatched. CDR3 size: 15 residues. The CDR3 DNA sequence: TGTGCCAGCAGCTCCCCGACAGGGGAGGATGAAAAACTGTTTTTT. This translates into CASSSPTGEDEKLFF.

The chain links TRBV28 to TRBJ2-5; D is possibly TRBD2 (6 bases). V dropped 2 bases and J dropped 4 bases, with 17 bases sitting between them. This CDR3 is built from 16 residues. Germline V lookup: CDR1 MDHEN, CDR2 SYDVKM. The CDR3 coding sequence is TGTGCCAGCAGTTTAGATCGTGGGGCAGCGGGAGAGACCCAGTACTTC. Translating gives CASSLDRGAAGETQYF.

The rearrangement joins TRBV5-1 to TRBJ1-3; D not certain. CDR3 size: 14 residues. Germline V lookup: CDR1 SGHRS, CDR2 YFSETQ. Trimming removed 0 bases from V and 0 bases from J, with 4 bases in between. In nucleotides, the CDR3 is TGCGCCAGCAGCTTGGCACTCTCTGGAAACACCATATATTTT. Translation gives CASSLALSGNTIYF. The whole variable domain, filled in from reference TRBV5-1 and TRBJ1-3, reads KAGVTQTPRYLIKTRGQQVTLSCSPISGHRSVSWYQQTPGQGLQFLFEYFSETQRNKGNFPGRFSGRQFSNSRSEMNVSTLELGDSALYLCASSLALSGNTIYFGEGSWLTVV.

This chain connects TRBV2 to TRBJ2-5; TRBD1 matches 8 bases. V trimming: 8 bases; J trimming: 5 bases; junction bases outside the gene matches: 10. The germline gives CDR1 SNHLY, CDR2 FYNNEI. The CDR3 consists of 14 residues. In DNA form, the CDR3 reads TGTGCCAGCTGCCTGGACAGGGTGGGGGAGACCCAGTACTTC. Translating it yields CASCLDRVGETQYF.

This clone was seen a single time. The chain carries TRBV25-1 and TRBJ1-6; the match to TRBD1 covers 9 bases. V shed 5 bases and J 7 bases; nucleotides not matched to a gene: 6. The germline V gene encodes CDR1 MGHDK and CDR2 SYGVNS. CDR3 size: 15 residues. As DNA, the CDR3 is TGTGCCAGCAGTCCTTGGACAGGGGACAATTCACCCCTCCACTTT. This sequence encodes CASSPWTGDNSPLHF.